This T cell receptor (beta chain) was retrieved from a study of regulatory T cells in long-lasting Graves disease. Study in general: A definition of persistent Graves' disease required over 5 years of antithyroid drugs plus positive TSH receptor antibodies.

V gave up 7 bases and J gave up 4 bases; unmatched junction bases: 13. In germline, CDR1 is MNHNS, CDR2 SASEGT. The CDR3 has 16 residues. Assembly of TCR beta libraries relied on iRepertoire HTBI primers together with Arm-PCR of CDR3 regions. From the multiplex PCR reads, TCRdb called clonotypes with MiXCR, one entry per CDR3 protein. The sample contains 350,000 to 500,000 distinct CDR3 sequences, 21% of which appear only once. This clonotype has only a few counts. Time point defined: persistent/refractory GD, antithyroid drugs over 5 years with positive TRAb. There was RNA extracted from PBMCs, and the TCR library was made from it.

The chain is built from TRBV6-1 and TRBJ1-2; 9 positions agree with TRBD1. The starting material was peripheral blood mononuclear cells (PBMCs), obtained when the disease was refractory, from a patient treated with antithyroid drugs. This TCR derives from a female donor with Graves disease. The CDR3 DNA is TGTGCCAGCAACCCGGACAGGGGTCCAGCAGCCTATGGCTACACCTTC. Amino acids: CASNPDRGPAAYGYTF.